Included here is one T cell receptor (beta chain) sequence, with context. Its antigen is currently unknown. The data originate from a study of shared clonotypes between healthy human individuals. The study's findings and limits: In the sorted subsets, rarefaction showed sequencing was incomplete despite large depth. Non-shared clonotypes showed lower generation probabilities than clonotypes common to all four donors.

In the original analysis: Filtering differed for immunoSEQ, which gave only junction sequences without quality scores. Repertoires were generated with immunoSEQ multiplex PCR, while TCRdb's copy carries only in-frame clones and drops some. V, J and clone size reflect that table, while D and trimming were determined from the DNA. This sample has roughly 2,500,000 clones, with over 85% found just once. With 8 bases removed from V and 4 bases from J, the gap between germline ends came to 12 bases. This CDR3 comprises 12 residues. Per germline, CDR1 SNHLY and CDR2 FYNNEI. V gene TRBV2 combines with J gene TRBJ2-7, with D possibly TRBD2 on 5 matching bases. The sequencing sample was made of naive CD4+ T cells from PBMCs. The subset denotes: CD45RA+ positively selected. This TCR was recovered from a man between 18 and 35 years old in good health. Some clones in this sample may be carry-over from other donors' samples. The CDR3: CASALEGYEQYF. CDR3 DNA: TGTGCCAGCGCGTTAGAGGGTTACGAGCAGTACTTC.